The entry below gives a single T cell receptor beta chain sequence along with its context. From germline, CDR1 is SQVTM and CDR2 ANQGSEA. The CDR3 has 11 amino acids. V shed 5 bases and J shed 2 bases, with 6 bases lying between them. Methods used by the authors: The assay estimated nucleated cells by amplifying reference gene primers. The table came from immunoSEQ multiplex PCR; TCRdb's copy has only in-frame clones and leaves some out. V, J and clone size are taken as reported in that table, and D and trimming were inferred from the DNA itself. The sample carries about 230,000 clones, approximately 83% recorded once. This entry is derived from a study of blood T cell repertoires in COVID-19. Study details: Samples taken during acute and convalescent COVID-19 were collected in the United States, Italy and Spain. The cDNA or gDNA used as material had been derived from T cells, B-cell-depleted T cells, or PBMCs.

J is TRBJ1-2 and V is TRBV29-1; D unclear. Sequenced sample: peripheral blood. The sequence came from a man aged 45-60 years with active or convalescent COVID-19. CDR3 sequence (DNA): TGCAGCGTTCGCCAGAACTATGGCTACACCTTC. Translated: CSVRQNYGYTF.